A single sample gave rise to the 10 T cell receptor beta chains below, sequenced in a study of technical replicates of blood from a few donors. Clones were read by immunoSEQ multiplex PCR, and TCRdb kept only the in-frame ones, dropping some. The sample consists of 65,000 to 90,000 clones, 85% to 95% of them appearing once. Sequencing was carried out using T cells isolated from PBMCs. The receptors were gathered from a human donor in good health.

The chain employs TRBV7-2 and TRBJ1-1; the D is unclear. The CDR3 extends over 16 amino acids. CDR1 and CDR2 (germline): SGHTA, FQGNSA. Trimming cost V 3 bases and J 3 bases, with 17 bases left between them. Here the CDR3 reads CASSLRDTSRDTEAFF. Here the CDR3 DNA reads TGTGCCAGCAGCTTGAGAGACACATCGAGGGACACTGAAGCTTTCTTT.

The chain uses TRBV27 and TRBJ2-7; 15 bases align to TRBD2. V gave up 5 bases and J gave up 0 bases; unmatched junction bases: 5. CDR1 and CDR2 (germline): MNHEY, SMNVEV (reference sequence). This CDR3 has 17 amino acids. In DNA form, the CDR3 reads TGTGCCAGCAGTCGGGGACTAGCGGGAGGATTCTCCTACGAGCAGTACTTC. Its protein product is CASSRGLAGGFSYEQYF.

The genes are TRBV19 and TRBJ2-7, with TRBD1 identical over 10 bases. The CDR3 loop spans 14 amino acids. Germline CDR1 and CDR2: LNHDA and SQIVND (reference sequence). V lost 3 bases to trimming and J lost 2 bases; unmatched junction nucleotides: 1. The CDR3 coding sequence is TGTGCCAGTAGTATTGGGACAGGGGCCTACGAGCAGTACTTC. This gives the protein CASSIGTGAYEQYF.

This chain links TRBV6-1 with TRBJ2-3, with 7 positions matching TRBD1. CDR1 and CDR2 from the germline V gene are MNHNS and SASEGT. Unmatched junction bases numbered 4, after V lost 1 base and J lost 0 bases. This CDR3 spans 16 amino acids. The CDR3 here is CASSEVGDSSTDTQYF. CDR3 bases: TGTGCCAGCAGTGAAGTAGGGGACAGCAGCACAGATACGCAGTATTTT.

The chain combines TRBV19 with TRBJ2-1; 13 nucleotides agree with TRBD2. Trimming took 6 bases from V and 0 from J; bases not matched to a gene: 8. The CDR3 consists of 18 residues. From germline, CDR1 is LNHDA and CDR2 SQIVND (reference sequence). The CDR3 protein is CASRGLAGASSSYNEQFF. The DNA of the CDR3 is TGTGCCAGTAGAGGACTAGCGGGAGCCTCAAGCTCCTACAATGAGCAGTTCTTC. The full variable domain, in which reference TRBV19 and TRBJ2-1 provide the parts outside the CDR3, is DGGITQSPKYLFRKEGQNVTLSCEQNLNHDAMYWYRQDPGQGLRLIYYSQIVNDFQKGDIAEGYSVSREKKESFPLTVTSAQKNPTAFYLCASRGLAGASSSYNEQFFGPGTRLTVL.

The chain links TRBV19 to TRBJ1-1; 7 nucleotides line up with TRBD1. The germline gives CDR1 LNHDA, CDR2 SQIVND (reference sequence). With V trimmed by 3 bases and J by 4 bases, 5 bases remained unmatched. The CDR3 sequence is 14 residues long. The CDR3 loop reads CASSMPPGGTEAFF. For the CDR3, the DNA is TGTGCCAGTAGTATGCCGCCAGGGGGCACTGAAGCTTTCTTT. Based on the CDR3 plus reference TRBV19 and TRBJ1-1, the full variable domain is DGGITQSPKYLFRKEGQNVTLSCEQNLNHDAMYWYRQDPGQGLRLIYYSQIVNDFQKGDIAEGYSVSREKKESFPLTVTSAQKNPTAFYLCASSMPPGGTEAFFGQGTRLTVV.

The chain uses TRBV29-1 and TRBJ1-5, with a weak D call TRBD1 (6 bases). Trimming stripped 5 bases from V and 5 bases from J, with 13 bases between. The CDR3 is 13 amino acids. CDR1 is SQVTM, CDR2 ANQGSEA, per germline. CDR3 in DNA: TGCAGCGTTCGAACAGGGCTGGATCAGCCCCAGCATTTT. Its translation: CSVRTGLDQPQHF.

The V and J genes are TRBV9 and TRBJ2-1; D is unclear. V was shortened by 0 bases and J by 4 bases, with 5 bases between the two germline ends. The CDR3 is 13 amino acids. Per the germline V gene, CDR1 is SGDLS and CDR2 is YYNGEE. CDR3 in amino acids: CASSVAAYNEQFF. Written as DNA, the CDR3 is TGTGCCAGCAGCGTAGCAGCGTACAATGAGCAGTTCTTC. Full variable domain (outside the CDR3, taken from reference TRBV9 and TRBJ2-1): DSGVTQTPKHLITATGQRVTLRCSPRSGDLSVYWYQQSLDQGLQFLIQYYNGEERAKGNILERFSAQQFPDLHSELNLSSLELGDSALYFCASSVAAYNEQFFGPGTRLTVL.

The chain has TRBV2 and TRBJ1-5; 7 bases are a match to TRBD1. The germline V gene encodes CDR1 SNHLY and CDR2 FYNNEI. V shed 8 bases and J 4 bases; nucleotides not matched to a gene: 11. There are 15 residues in the CDR3. CDR3 nucleotides: TGTGCCAGCTCTGGCTGGGGGACAGATAATCAGCCCCAGCATTTT. It yields the protein CASSGWGTDNQPQHF.

The J gene is TRBJ1-1, the V gene TRBV27, with D perhaps TRBD1 (6 bases). V was pared by 7 bases and J by 0 bases, with 9 bases between. The length of the CDR3 is 13 residues. Germline values: CDR1 MNHEY, CDR2 SMNVEV (reference sequence). The CDR3 sequence: CASKQGLNTEAFF. Written as DNA, the CDR3 is TGTGCCAGCAAACAGGGATTGAACACTGAAGCTTTCTTT.